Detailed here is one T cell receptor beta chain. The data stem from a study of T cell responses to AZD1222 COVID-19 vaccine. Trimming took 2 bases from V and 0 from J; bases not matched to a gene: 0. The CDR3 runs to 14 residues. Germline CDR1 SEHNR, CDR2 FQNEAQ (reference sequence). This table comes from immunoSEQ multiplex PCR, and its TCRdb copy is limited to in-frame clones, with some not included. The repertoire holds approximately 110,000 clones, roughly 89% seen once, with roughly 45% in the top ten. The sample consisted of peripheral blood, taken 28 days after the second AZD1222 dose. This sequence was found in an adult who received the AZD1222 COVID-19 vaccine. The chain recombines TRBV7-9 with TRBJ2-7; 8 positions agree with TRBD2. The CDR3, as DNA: TGTGCCAGCAGCTTACTAGCGGGCTCCTACGAGCAGTACTTC. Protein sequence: CASSLLAGSYEQYF.